This T cell receptor beta chain appears in the sequencing data of a study of siplizumab effects on memory and regulatory T cells. Germline CDR1 and CDR2: SEHNR and FQNEAQ (reference sequence). The CDR3 covers 16 residues. V was clipped by 4 bases and J by 7 bases; unmatched bases: 14. Produced via immunoSEQ multiplex PCR; TCRdb's table is partial and in-frame only. In the table there are 100,000 to 110,000 clones, 94% of which are singletons. This TCR came from a human donor in good health. The chain has TRBV7-9 and TRBJ2-7; 9 positions agree with TRBD1. The specimen was non-Treg CD4+ T cells sorted from blood. Here the CDR3 DNA reads TGTGCCAGCAGCTCTGACACCGGGACAGGGACAGGGGAGCAGTACTTC. As protein: CASSSDTGTGTGEQYF.